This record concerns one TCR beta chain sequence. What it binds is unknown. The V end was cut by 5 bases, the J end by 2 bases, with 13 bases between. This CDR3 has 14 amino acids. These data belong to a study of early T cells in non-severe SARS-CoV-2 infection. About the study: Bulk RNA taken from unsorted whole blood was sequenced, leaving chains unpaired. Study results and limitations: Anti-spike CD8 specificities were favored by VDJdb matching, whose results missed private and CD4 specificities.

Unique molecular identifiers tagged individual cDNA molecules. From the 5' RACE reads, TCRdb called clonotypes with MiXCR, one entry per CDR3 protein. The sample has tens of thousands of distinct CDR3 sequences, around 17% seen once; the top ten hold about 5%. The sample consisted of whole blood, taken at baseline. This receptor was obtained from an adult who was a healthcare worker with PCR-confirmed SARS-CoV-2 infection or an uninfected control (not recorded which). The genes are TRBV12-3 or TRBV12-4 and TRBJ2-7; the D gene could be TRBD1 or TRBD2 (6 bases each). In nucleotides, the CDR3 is TGTGCCAGCAGTCCGCAGGGGAGGCCCTACGAGCAGTACTTC. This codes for CASSPQGRPYEQYF.